Below, 20 T cell receptor beta chains from the same sample are listed, as sequenced in a study of blood T cells in healthy people across ages. Primers used in a second PCR of about 7 to 12 cycles were a sample-barcoded 5' primer and a J-beta primer mix. TCRdb used MiXCR to reprocess the 5' RACE reads, holding one entry per CDR3 protein. The table shows more than 550,000 distinct CDR3 sequences, with 22% occurring only once. The sequenced sample was blood. The receptors here all came from a man between 65 and 80 years old in good health.

This clonotype was detected a few times. CDR3 amino acids: CASSLEVSRRAFF. CDR3 nucleotides: TGTGCCAGCAGCTTGGAGGTGTCAAGAAGGGCTTTCTTT. The chain has TRBV5-6 and TRBJ1-1; D uncertain. CDR3 size: 13 residues. V gave up 0 bases and J gave up 11 bases, with 14 bases separating them. Germline CDR1 SGHDT, CDR2 YYEEEE.

This chain's CDR3 is CSASPAGDQPQHF. The CDR3 bases are TGCAGTGCTAGCCCAGCAGGGGATCAGCCCCAGCATTTT. The genes are TRBV20-1 and TRBJ1-5; tentatively, D is TRBD1 (6 bases). The CDR3 sequence is 13 residues long. The germline CDR1 and CDR2 sequences are DFQATT and SNEGSKA (reference sequence). V shed 3 bases and J shed 5 bases, with 11 bases lying between them.

The V gene is TRBV10-3, the J gene TRBJ2-6; D is possibly TRBD2 (6 bases). The CDR3 spans 18 residues. Germline CDR1 ENHRY, CDR2 SYGVKD. Deletions cut 4 bases from V and 4 bases from J, with 20 bases between. The CDR3: CAISVGGDLVEGANVLTF. The CDR3 DNA reads as TGTGCCATCAGTGTCGGCGGGGACCTCGTTGAAGGGGCCAACGTCCTGACTTTC.

A few counts support this clonotype. The chain carries TRBV24-1 and TRBJ2-5; the D is unclear. Germline loops: CDR1 KGHDR, CDR2 SFDVKD. This CDR3 is built from 14 residues. V was clipped by 10 bases and J by 0 bases, with 14 bases between them. CDR3 sequence: CATGPGRNQETQYF. CDR3 DNA: TGTGCCACGGGCCCGGGCAGGAACCAAGAGACCCAGTACTTC.

This clonotype came up a few times. The rearrangement uses TRBV6-5 and TRBJ2-3; possible D gene TRBD1, 5 bases. The V and J ends lost 0 bases and 2 bases respectively, with 9 bases between them. CDR1 and CDR2 (germline): MNHEY, SVGAGI. The CDR3 has 15 amino acids. CDR3 DNA sequence: TGTGCCAGCAGTTACTCTCCAGGGTACACAGATACGCAGTATTTT. It translates to CASSYSPGYTDTQYF.

This clonotype was seen only a few times. This may come from a read error, since a much larger clone is one base off. The chain couples TRBV12-3 or TRBV12-4 to TRBJ2-1; TRBD1 matches at 10 bases. The CDR3 is made up of 15 amino acids. Trimming cost V 6 bases and J 2 bases; bases outside gene matches: 4. This CDR3 is CASRTGTGAYNEQFF. DNA for the CDR3: TGTGCCAGCAGAACCGGGACAGGGGCCTACAATGAGCAGTTCTTC.

This clonotype was seen a few times. The chain recombines TRBV5-1 with TRBJ1-1, with 9 positions matching TRBD1. The CDR3 runs to 14 residues. J lost 4 bases, V lost 4 bases, and 5 bases had no gene match. CDR1 SGHRS and CDR2 YFSETQ come from the germline V gene. The CDR3 reads CASSPGQGTTEAFF. CDR3 nucleotides: TGCGCCAGCAGCCCCGGACAGGGGACCACTGAAGCTTTCTTT.

Only a few counts were recorded for this clonotype. The chain is built from TRBV27 and TRBJ1-4; perhaps TRBD1 as D (5 bases). CDR3 length: 15 residues. Deletions cut 4 bases from V and 0 bases from J, with 9 bases between. Germline assignment: CDR1 MNHEY and CDR2 SMNVEV (reference sequence). CDR3 coding DNA: TGTGCCAGCAGTTCGACAGTTGCAACTAATGAAAAACTGTTTTTT. Its translation is CASSSTVATNEKLFF.

The CDR3 reads CASSEARDSYNEQFF. CDR3 nucleotides: TGTGCCAGCAGTGAAGCGCGGGACAGCTACAATGAGCAGTTCTTC. The chain links TRBV2 to TRBJ2-5, with D possibly matching TRBD1 (7 bases). The DNA end favors TRBJ2-1, so the J call may be wrong. CDR3 size: 15 residues. From germline, CDR1 is SNHLY and CDR2 FYNNEI.

This clonotype has a handful of counts. V and J are TRBV12-3 or TRBV12-4 and TRBJ2-3; TRBD2 might be the D (5 bases). V was cut by 6 bases and J by 4 bases, with 14 bases left in between. The CDR3 is 14 amino acids. The CDR3 DNA follows: TGTGCCAGCAGAATTCGGGAAGTCCCAGATACGCAGTATTTT. It translates to CASRIREVPDTQYF.

The J gene is TRBJ1-2, the V gene TRBV29-1, with D perhaps TRBD1 (5 bases). V shed 7 bases and J shed 8 bases, with 23 bases lying between them. CDR1 is SQVTM and CDR2 is ANQGSEA in the germline V gene. This CDR3 contains 14 residues. CDR3 residues: CSADKGARGYGYTF. The CDR3 DNA follows: TGCAGCGCTGATAAAGGCGCGCGGGGCTACGGCTACACCTTC.

About this clonotype itself: This clone may be a read error of a much larger clone one base away. V and J are TRBV6-5 and TRBJ1-4, with D unresolved. V lost 2 bases and J 3 bases, leaving 10 bases between the germline ends. The V gene's germline CDR1 is MNHEY and CDR2 SVGAGI. This CDR3 has 15 amino acids. The CDR3 here is CASSYTTRSNEKLFF. Here the CDR3 DNA reads TGTGCCAGCAGTTACACGACCAGATCTAATGAAAAACTGTTTTTT.

The CDR3 nucleotides read TGTGCCAGCAGTTTTTTAATAAGGGCAGATACGCAGTATTTT. Translated: CASSFLIRADTQYF. V usage is TRBV12-3 or TRBV12-4 and J usage is TRBJ2-3, with no clear D. With 3 bases removed from V and 4 bases from J, the gap between germline ends came to 11 bases. There are 14 residues in the CDR3.

This clonotype was observed a few times. The CDR3 DNA sequence: TGTGCCAGCATCGTACAGGGTAATCAGCCCCAGCATTTT. Translated: CASIVQGNQPQHF. The chain links TRBV28 to TRBJ1-5, with a possible D match to TRBD1 (6 bases). This CDR3 region has 13 residues. Germline CDR1 MDHEN, CDR2 SYDVKM. The ends were cut back, 7 bases at V and 4 bases at J, with 11 bases in the middle.

This clonotype showed up just a few times. The chain joins TRBV12-3 or TRBV12-4 to TRBJ2-1; D is unclear. The V and J ends lost 2 bases and 3 bases respectively, with 11 bases between them. This CDR3 spans 15 amino acids. The CDR3 here is CASSLSMAGYNEQFF. Written as DNA, the CDR3 is TGTGCCAGCAGTTTATCCATGGCAGGCTACAATGAGCAGTTCTTC.

The V and J genes are TRBV27 and TRBJ2-7; 7 nucleotides align to TRBD2. CDR1 MNHEY and CDR2 SMNVEV come from the germline V gene (reference sequence). Unmatched junction bases numbered 5, after V lost 1 base and J lost 2 bases. The CDR3 is 15 amino acids. In DNA, the CDR3 is TGTGCCAGCAGTTTATGGACGGGAGGACCCTACGAGCAGTACTTC. Encoded protein: CASSLWTGGPYEQYF.

This clonotype appeared many times. This chain connects TRBV12-3 or TRBV12-4 to TRBJ2-1, with TRBD1 matching over 8 bases. The CDR3 is made up of 13 amino acids. V lost 5 bases and J lost 5; bases outside the gene matches: 2. The CDR3, as DNA: TGTGCCAGCAGTCCAGGGGGCCACAATGAGCAGTTCTTC. It specifies CASSPGGHNEQFF.

In its sample, this clonotype was seen a few times. J is TRBJ2-1 and V is TRBV12-3 or TRBV12-4; D gene uncertain. CDR3 length: 16 amino acids. V was trimmed by 6 bases and J by 5 bases, leaving 20 bases between them. The CDR3 spells CASRPPSSAQNNEQFF. The CDR3 DNA follows: TGTGCCAGCAGACCTCCTAGTAGTGCCCAAAACAATGAGCAGTTCTTC.

V gene TRBV12-3 or TRBV12-4 combines with J gene TRBJ2-1; 7 positions match TRBD2. Losses at the gene ends were 6 bases for V and 2 bases for J; bases not matched to a gene: 4. The length of the CDR3 is 14 residues. The CDR3 loop is CASRGGVTYNEQFF. The CDR3 region has the DNA TGTGCCAGCAGGGGAGGGGTGACCTACAATGAGCAGTTCTTC.

This clonotype was counted only a few times. The chain couples TRBV3-1 to TRBJ1-2; the D gene is possibly TRBD1 (5 bases). The CDR3 extends over 15 amino acids. From germline, CDR1 is LGHDT and CDR2 YNNKEL (reference sequence). Trimming cost V 4 bases and J 2 bases, with 14 bases left between them. CDR3 nucleotides: TGTGCCAGCAGCCCCCCCAGGGCCCGAAACTATGGCTACACCTTC. It codes for CASSPPRARNYGYTF.